This TCR beta chain was identified in a study of T-cell memory formation after mild COVID-19. As for the study in general: TCR clustering was largely donor specific.

TCRdb analysed the 5' RACE reads with MiXCR anew, one entry per CDR3 protein. The table lists about half a million distinct CDR3 sequences, around a sixth of them singletons, with more than 9% in the top ten. Broader study findings: Pre-infection memory harbored some responding clones, suggesting cross-reactive memory joined.

On this clonotype itself: Its target is not known.

Germline CDR1 LGHNA, CDR2 YSLEER. The trim removed 0 bases at V and 4 bases at J, leaving 12 bases unmatched. This CDR3 is built from 17 residues. The specimen sequenced was PBMCs or a T cell subset sorted from them (not recorded which). The J gene is TRBJ2-7, the V gene TRBV4-3; 7 bases map to TRBD1. The source of this sequence is an adult woman who had mild COVID-19 (a few samples of this study predate the infection). Cell type and time point are not known. CDR3 in amino acids: CASSQELRDSLAYEQYF. For the CDR3, the DNA is TGCGCCAGCAGCCAAGAACTCCGGGACAGCCTGGCTTACGAGCAGTACTTC.